This T cell receptor beta chain emerged from a study of blood T cell repertoires in COVID-19. Libraries were prepared by immunoSEQ multiplex PCR; TCRdb keeps only in-frame clonotypes and omits some of them. The data contain fewer than 300,000 clones, approximately 88% of them seen just once; the ten biggest clones take up roughly 0.8%. This clone was found once. Germline loops: CDR1 SGHDN, CDR2 FVKESK. Trimming took off 6 bases at V and 5 bases at J, with 14 bases between the two ends. The CDR3 consists of 13 residues. The receptor was derived from a woman aged 25-40 years with acute or convalescent COVID-19. Source material: peripheral blood. The chain joins TRBV14 to TRBJ2-7, with D possibly being TRBD1 (7 bases). The CDR3 coding sequence is TGTGCCAGCAGGGAGGGGGCCTTCAACGAGCAGTACTTC. Translated: CASREGAFNEQYF.